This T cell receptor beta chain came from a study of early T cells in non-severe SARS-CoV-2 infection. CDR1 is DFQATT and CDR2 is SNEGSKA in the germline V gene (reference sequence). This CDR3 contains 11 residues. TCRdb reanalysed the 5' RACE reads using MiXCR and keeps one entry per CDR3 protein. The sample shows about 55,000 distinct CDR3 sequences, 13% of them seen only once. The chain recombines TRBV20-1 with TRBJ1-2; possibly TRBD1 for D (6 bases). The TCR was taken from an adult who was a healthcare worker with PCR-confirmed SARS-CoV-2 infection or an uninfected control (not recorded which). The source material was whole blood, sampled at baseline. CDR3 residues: CSVQGHYGYTF. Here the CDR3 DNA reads TGCAGCGTACAGGGCCACTATGGCTACACCTTC.